This TCR beta chain was identified in a study of blood T cell repertoires in COVID-19. About the study: Collection of acute and convalescent COVID-19 samples took place in the United States, Italy and Spain. Sources were T cells, B-cell-depleted T cells, or PBMCs; the material itself was cDNA or gDNA.

This clone was counted a single time. Original data processing: By means of reference gene primer amplification, nucleated cell counts were estimated. Sequencing used immunoSEQ multiplex PCR; TCRdb keeps in-frame clones, though not all of them. Clonal size and the V and J genes are those of that table, whereas D and trimming came from the DNA. The sample consists of approximately 250,000 clones, 75% to 85% of them appearing once. The CDR3 contains 15 residues. Germline assignment: CDR1 LGHNA and CDR2 YSLEER. The V end was cut by 0 bases, the J end by 2 bases, with 8 bases between. This study enrolled people aged about 18 to 100 from approximately 25 US geographic areas.

Sequenced input: PBMCs or T cells enriched from blood (not recorded which). This clonotype was sampled from a woman between 50 and 59 years old with acute COVID-19. The chain employs TRBV4-3 and TRBJ1-5; D remains ambiguous. The CDR3 DNA reads as TGCGCCAGCAGCCAAGAGTGGCAACGCAATCAGCCCCAGCATTTT. As protein: CASSQEWQRNQPQHF.